Listed below are T cell receptor beta chains from one sample, sequenced in a study of identical twins. Each CDR3 protein is one row after TCRdb ran MiXCR on the 5' RACE reads. The table records 450,000 or so distinct CDR3 sequences, 13% to 15% of them present only once. These records were also assigned to another study, of yellow fever vaccine responses in identical twins.

The specimen sequenced was CD4+ T cells sorted from blood. All receptors derive from a woman between 18 and 29 years old in good health. Each CDR3 is given with its conserved first and last residue. A D gene is named only where the DNA matches it firmly. Part of the rows lack a size; the others show once, few, many or a class for expanded clones.

V	J	D	size	DNA	CDR3
TRBV6-5	TRBJ2-5	-	-	TGTGCCAGCAGTTACTCGAGGGTAGTGGAGACCCAGTACTTC	CASSYSRVVETQYF
TRBV29-1	TRBJ1-1	-	-	TGCAGCGTCGCCGACAGAGCGAACACTGAAGCTTTCTTT	CSVADRANTEAFF
TRBV27	TRBJ1-1	-	-	TGTGCCAGCAGGCGGAGCACGAGTGAAGCTTTCTTT	CASRRSTSEAFF
TRBV4-1	TRBJ2-7	-	once	TGCGCCAGCAGCCAAGATCGCGGGGGCTTCTACGAGCAGTACTTC	CASSQDRGGFYEQYF
TRBV6-2/TRBV6-3	TRBJ2-1	TRBD2	few	TGTGCCAGCAGTTACTCCGTGAACGGGAGGGTTTCCTACAATGAGCAGTTCTTC	CASSYSVNGRVSYNEQFF
TRBV5-4	TRBJ2-1	TRBD2	-	TGTGCCAGCAGCCCAACTAGCGCGACGTACAATGAGCAGTTCTTC	CASSPTSATYNEQFF
TRBV5-1	TRBJ2-7	-	-	TGCGCCAGCAGCCGAACCACAGGCCCGGGGGAGCAGTACTTC	CASSRTTGPGEQYF
TRBV6-1	TRBJ2-3	TRBD2	-	TGTGCCAGCAGTCCCGGTGGTAGCGGGAGTTCCTTGGCTACGCAGTATTTT	CASSPGGSGSSLATQYF
TRBV4-3	TRBJ2-4	-	few	TGCGCCAGCAGCCAAGAAATTAGCGGAAACATTCAGTACTTC	CASSQEISGNIQYF
TRBV12-3/TRBV12-4	TRBJ2-5	TRBD1	-	TGTGCCAGCAGTACTCCGGACAGGGGAGAGACCCAGTACTTC	CASSTPDRGETQYF
TRBV10-1	TRBJ2-3	-	few	TGCGCCAGCAGTGATGGAGGGTCAGCAGATACGCAGTATTTT	CASSDGGSADTQYF
TRBV7-2	TRBJ2-1	TRBD2	few	TGTGCCAGCAGCCCACAGGGACTAGCGGGGGGTGAGCAGTTCTTC	CASSPQGLAGGEQFF
TRBV4-3	TRBJ2-3	-	-	TGCGCCAGCAGCCGAGGCTCGGGAAACACAGATACGCAGTATTTT	CASSRGSGNTDTQYF
TRBV12-5	TRBJ2-5	TRBD1	few	TGTGCTAGTGGTTTGGGAACAGGGGCCTTCGAGACCCAGTACTTC	CASGLGTGAFETQYF
TRBV6-1	TRBJ1-5	-	many	TGTGCCAGCAGTCAAAAGGGGGATCAGCCCCAGCATTTT	CASSQKGDQPQHF
TRBV6-1	TRBJ2-7	TRBD1	few	TGTGCCAGCCAGCCGGGACAGGGGGCAGTCGAGCAGTACTTC	CASQPGQGAVEQYF
TRBV7-6	TRBJ2-5	-	-	TGTGCCAGCAGCTTTCGACACTTAGAGACCCAGTACTTC	CASSFRHLETQYF
TRBV15	TRBJ2-1	-	few	TGTGCCACCAGCAGAGACAGGAACAATGAGCAGTTCTTC	CATSRDRNNEQFF
TRBV11-2	TRBJ2-1	TRBD2	few	TGTGCCAGCAGCTTCGGCGGGAGGGCGGGGAATGAGCAGTTCTTC	CASSFGGRAGNEQFF
TRBV12-3/TRBV12-4	TRBJ2-7	TRBD1	-	TGTGCCAGCAGTTCCTCTAAGGGGGCGCGATCCCTTGACGAGCAGTACTTC	CASSSSKGARSLDEQYF
TRBV20-1	TRBJ2-4	TRBD2	-	TGCAGTGCGGTAGCGGGAGCGCAAAACATTCAGTACTTC	CSAVAGAQNIQYF
TRBV4-1	TRBJ2-5	-	few	TGCGCCAGCAGCCAAGCACTAGCAGCCCAAGAGACCCAGTACTTC	CASSQALAAQETQYF
TRBV10-3	TRBJ1-2	TRBD1	-	TGTGCCATCAGTGAGGGTAGGGGGCCAAACTATGGCTACACCTTC	CAISEGRGPNYGYTF